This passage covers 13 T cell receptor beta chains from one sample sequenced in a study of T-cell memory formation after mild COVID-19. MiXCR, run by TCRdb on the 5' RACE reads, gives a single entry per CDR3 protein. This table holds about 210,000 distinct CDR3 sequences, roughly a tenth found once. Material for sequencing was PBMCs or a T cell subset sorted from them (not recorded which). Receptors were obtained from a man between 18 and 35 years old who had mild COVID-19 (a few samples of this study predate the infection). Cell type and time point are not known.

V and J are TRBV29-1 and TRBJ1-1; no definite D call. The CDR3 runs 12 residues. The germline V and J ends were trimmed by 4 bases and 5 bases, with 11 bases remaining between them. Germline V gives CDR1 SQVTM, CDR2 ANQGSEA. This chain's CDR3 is CSVVEGWTEAFF. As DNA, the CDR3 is TGCAGCGTTGTGGAGGGTTGGACTGAAGCTTTCTTT. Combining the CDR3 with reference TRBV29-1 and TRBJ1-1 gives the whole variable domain SAVISQKPSRDICQRGTSLTIQCQVDSQVTMMFWYRQQPGQSLTLIATANQGSEATYESGFVIDKFPISRPNLTFSTLTVSNMSPEDSSIYLCSVVEGWTEAFFGQGTRLTVV.

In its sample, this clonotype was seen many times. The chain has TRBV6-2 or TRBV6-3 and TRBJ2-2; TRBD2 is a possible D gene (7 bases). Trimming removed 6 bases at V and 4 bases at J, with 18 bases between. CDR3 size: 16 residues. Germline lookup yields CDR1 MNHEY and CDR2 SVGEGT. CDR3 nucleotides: TGTGCCAGCAGCAGAGGGGGGGCTATGAGCACCGGGGAGCTGTTTTTT. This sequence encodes CASSRGGAMSTGELFF.

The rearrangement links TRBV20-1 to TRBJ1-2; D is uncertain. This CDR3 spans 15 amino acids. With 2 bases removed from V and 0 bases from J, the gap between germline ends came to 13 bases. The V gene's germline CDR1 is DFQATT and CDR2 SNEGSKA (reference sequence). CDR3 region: CSARKTDGPNYGYTF. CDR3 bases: TGCAGTGCTAGAAAAACGGACGGACCTAACTATGGCTACACCTTC.

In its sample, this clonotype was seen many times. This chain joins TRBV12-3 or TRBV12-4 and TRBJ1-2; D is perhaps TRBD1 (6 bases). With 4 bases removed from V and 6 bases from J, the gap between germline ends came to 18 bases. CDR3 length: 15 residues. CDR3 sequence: CASSSLLQGVHGYTF. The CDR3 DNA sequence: TGTGCCAGCAGTTCCTTACTACAGGGTGTACATGGCTACACCTTC.

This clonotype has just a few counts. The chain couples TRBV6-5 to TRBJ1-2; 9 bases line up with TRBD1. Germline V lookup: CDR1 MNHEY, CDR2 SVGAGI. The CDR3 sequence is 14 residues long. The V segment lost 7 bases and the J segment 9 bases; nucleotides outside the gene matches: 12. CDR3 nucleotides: TGTGCCAGCATTCCAACAGGGGGCGGGGCACGCTACACCTTC. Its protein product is CASIPTGGGARYTF.

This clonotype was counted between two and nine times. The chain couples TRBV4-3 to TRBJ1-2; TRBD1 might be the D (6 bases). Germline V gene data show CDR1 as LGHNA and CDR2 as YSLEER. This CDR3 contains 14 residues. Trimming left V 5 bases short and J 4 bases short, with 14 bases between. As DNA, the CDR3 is TGCGCCAGCAGCGTCAAGACAGGCTTCTATGGCTACACCTTC. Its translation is CASSVKTGFYGYTF.

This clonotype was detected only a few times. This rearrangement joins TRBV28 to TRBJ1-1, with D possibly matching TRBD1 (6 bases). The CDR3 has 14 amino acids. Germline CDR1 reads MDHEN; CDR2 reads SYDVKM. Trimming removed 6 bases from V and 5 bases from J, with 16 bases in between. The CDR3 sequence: CASRPRRGWTEAFF. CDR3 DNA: TGTGCCAGCAGGCCACGCAGGGGATGGACTGAAGCTTTCTTT.

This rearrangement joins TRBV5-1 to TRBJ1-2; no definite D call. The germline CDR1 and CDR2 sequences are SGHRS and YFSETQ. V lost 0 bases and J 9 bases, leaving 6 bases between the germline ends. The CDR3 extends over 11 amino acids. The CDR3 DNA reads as TGCGCCAGCAGCTTGGACGGGCGCTACACCTTC. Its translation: CASSLDGRYTF.

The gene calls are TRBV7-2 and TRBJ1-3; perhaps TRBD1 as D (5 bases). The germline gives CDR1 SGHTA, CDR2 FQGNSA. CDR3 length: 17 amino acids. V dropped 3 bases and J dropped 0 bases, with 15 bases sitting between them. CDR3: CASSFSGTMSSGNTIYF. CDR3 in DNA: TGTGCCAGCAGCTTTTCCGGGACGATGAGCTCTGGAAACACCATATATTTT.

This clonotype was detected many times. CDR3 region: CASSYRGHSNQPQHF. For the CDR3, the DNA is TGTGCCAGCAGTTACAGGGGGCATAGCAATCAGCCCCAGCATTTT. The chain combines TRBV6-5 with TRBJ1-5, with 7 bases that match TRBD1. Per germline, CDR1 MNHEY and CDR2 SVGAGI. V trimming: 2 bases; J trimming: 0 bases; junction bases outside the gene matches: 1. The CDR3 runs 15 residues.

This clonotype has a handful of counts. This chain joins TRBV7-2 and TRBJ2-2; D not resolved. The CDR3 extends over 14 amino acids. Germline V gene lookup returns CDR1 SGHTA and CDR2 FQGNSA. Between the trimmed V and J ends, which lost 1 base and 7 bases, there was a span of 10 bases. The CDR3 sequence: CASSLGNVNGELFF. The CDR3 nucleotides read TGTGCCAGCAGCTTAGGCAACGTCAACGGGGAGCTGTTTTTT.

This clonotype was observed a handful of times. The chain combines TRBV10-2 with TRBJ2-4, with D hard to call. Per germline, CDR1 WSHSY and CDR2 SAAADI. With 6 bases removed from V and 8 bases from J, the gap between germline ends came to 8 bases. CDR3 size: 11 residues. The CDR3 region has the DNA TGCGCCAGCAGACAGAGAGACATTCAGTACTTC. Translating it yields CASRQRDIQYF.

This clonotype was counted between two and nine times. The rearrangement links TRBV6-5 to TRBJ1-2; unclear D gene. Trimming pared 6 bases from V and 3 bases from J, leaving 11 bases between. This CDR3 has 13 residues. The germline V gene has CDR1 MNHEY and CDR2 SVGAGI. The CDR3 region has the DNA TGTGCCAGCAGGGCGACAAGCTACTATGGCTACACCTTC. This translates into CASRATSYYGYTF.